This TCR beta chain was found in a study of OX40 agonist ivuxolimab in advanced cancers. Findings and limits, study-wide: With doses of 0.1 to 3.0 mg/kg, CD4+ and CD8+ blood T cells had undergone clonal expansion by week 6. Among expanded peripheral T cells, antigen specificity went undetermined. On average, CD8+ T cells showed a greater number of expanded clones than CD4+.

Using immunoSEQ multiplex PCR, the repertoire was profiled, and TCRdb retains in-frame clones only, with some absent. Among fewer than 80,000 clones, about four fifths were seen once, and the ten largest hold roughly 3.2%. The V gene lost 4 bases and the J gene lost 4 bases, with 13 bases spanning the gap. In germline, CDR1 is SEHNR, CDR2 FQNEAQ (reference sequence). There are 15 residues in the CDR3. A word on this clone: Its cognate antigen is unknown.

The rearrangement joins TRBV7-9 to TRBJ2-2; a possible D gene is TRBD1 (6 bases). The TCR sequence derives from an adult with an advanced solid tumor such as melanoma, head and neck, liver or kidney cancer. Sequenced material: CD4+ or CD8+ T cells sorted from blood, taken in a trial of the OX40 agonist ivuxolimab. The CDR3 reads CASSWGRGGTGELFF. The CDR3 nucleotides are TGTGCCAGCAGCTGGGGCAGGGGCGGCACCGGGGAGCTGTTTTTT.